Each of the 29 T cell receptor beta chains below was sequenced from the same sample in a study of cytomegalovirus exposure and HLA in healthy donors. The PCR made use of 60 Vbeta and 13 Jbeta primers. Method: immunoSEQ multiplex PCR; TCRdb's copy keeps in-frame clones and lacks some. The table records about 99,000 clones, around four fifths of them present only once. The sequencing sample was made of PBMCs. The receptors derive from a woman between 40 and 55 years old in good health and CMV-seronegative.

The chain links TRBV19 to TRBJ2-2, with TRBD2 identical over 10 bases. Germline assignment: CDR1 LNHDA and CDR2 SQIVND (reference sequence). The V segment lost 1 base and the J segment 3 bases; nucleotides outside the gene matches: 8. CDR3 length: 18 residues. The CDR3 protein is CASSIVAGGNAYTGELFF. The CDR3 nucleotides read TGTGCCAGTAGTATAGTAGCGGGAGGTAATGCGTACACCGGGGAGCTGTTTTTT. The variable domain in full, completed from reference TRBV19 and TRBJ2-2, reads DGGITQSPKYLFRKEGQNVTLSCEQNLNHDAMYWYRQDPGQGLRLIYYSQIVNDFQKGDIAEGYSVSREKKESFPLTVTSAQKNPTAFYLCASSIVAGGNAYTGELFFGEGSRLTVL.

V and J are TRBV19 and TRBJ2-3, with D possibly matching TRBD2 (6 bases). CDR3 length equals 15 residues. Germline CDR1 is LNHDA and CDR2 is SQIVND (reference sequence). Trimming took 1 base from V and 0 from J, leaving 8 bases between them. For the CDR3, the DNA is TGTGCCAGTAGTATAGGGGGGACTAGCACAGATACGCAGTATTTT. This encodes CASSIGGTSTDTQYF.

The chain couples TRBV6-6 to TRBJ2-7, with D possibly matching TRBD2 (6 bases). Germline values: CDR1 MNHNY, CDR2 SVGAGI (reference sequence). The length of the CDR3 is 14 residues. V lost 5 bases and J 0 bases, leaving 11 bases between the germline ends. CDR3 coding DNA: TGTGCCAGCAGTCTTAGCGGCCCCTCCTACGAGCAGTACTTC. This sequence encodes CASSLSGPSYEQYF.

The V and J genes are TRBV6-5 and TRBJ2-3, with D possibly being TRBD2 (6 bases). The V end lost 4 bases, the J end lost 4 bases, and 12 bases lay between the germline ends. Germline V gene data show CDR1 as MNHEY and CDR2 as SVGAGI. The CDR3 contains 14 residues. In DNA, the CDR3 is TGTGCCAGCAGTTGGAGACTAGGGGCAGATACGCAGTATTTT. It specifies CASSWRLGADTQYF.

The rearrangement joins TRBV19 to TRBJ1-5, with 7 bases identical to TRBD1. The CDR3 has 15 residues. The trim removed 5 bases at V and 1 base at J, leaving 5 bases unmatched. Germline V gene lookup returns CDR1 LNHDA and CDR2 SQIVND (reference sequence). In nucleotides, the CDR3 is TGTGCCAGTAGTTCTCTGGACAGGAGCAATCAGCCCCAGCATTTT. Protein: CASSSLDRSNQPQHF. Complete variable domain (other parts from reference TRBV19 and TRBJ1-5): DGGITQSPKYLFRKEGQNVTLSCEQNLNHDAMYWYRQDPGQGLRLIYYSQIVNDFQKGDIAEGYSVSREKKESFPLTVTSAQKNPTAFYLCASSSLDRSNQPQHFGDGTRLSIL.

The V and J genes are TRBV11-2 and TRBJ2-5, with 7 bases aligning to TRBD1. This CDR3 comprises 15 residues. V shed 7 bases, J shed 0 bases, and the junction held 8 bases outside the gene matches. Germline CDR1 SGHAT, CDR2 FQNNGV. The CDR3 sequence is CASIKTGTDQETQYF. In DNA form, the CDR3 reads TGTGCCAGCATCAAAACCGGGACAGACCAAGAGACCCAGTACTTC.

This rearrangement joins TRBV6-5 to TRBJ2-1, with D tentatively TRBD2 (6 bases). Germline V gene data show CDR1 as MNHEY and CDR2 as SVGAGI. The germline V and J ends were trimmed by 8 bases and 7 bases, with 18 bases remaining between them. CDR3 length equals 14 residues. The CDR3 DNA follows: TGTGCCAGCCGGAGACTAGTGGGTGGTAATGAGCAGTTCTTC. Translation: CASRRLVGGNEQFF.

The sample holds a few counts of this clone. The chain employs TRBV28 and TRBJ2-7; 9 bases fit TRBD1. The V segment lost 1 base and the J segment 4 bases; nucleotides outside the gene matches: 8. Germline CDR1 and CDR2: MDHEN and SYDVKM. The CDR3 has 16 amino acids. CDR3 in amino acids: CASSLSGQGLSYEQYF. CDR3 sequence (DNA): TGTGCCAGCAGTTTATCGGGACAGGGACTATCTTACGAGCAGTACTTC.

The J gene is TRBJ2-1, the V gene TRBV2, with D maybe TRBD2 (6 bases). V was clipped by 7 bases and J by 4 bases, with 11 bases between them. From germline, CDR1 is SNHLY and CDR2 FYNNEI. This CDR3 has 13 amino acids. DNA of the CDR3: TGTGCCAGCAATGGCGGGATGTACAATGAGCAGTTCTTC. Amino acids: CASNGGMYNEQFF.

This chain uses TRBV19 with TRBJ2-5; D not resolved. Trimming removed 3 bases from V and 2 bases from J, with 7 bases in between. The CDR3 length is 13 residues. The V gene's germline CDR1 is LNHDA and CDR2 SQIVND (reference sequence). The CDR3 spells CASSIARQETQYF. In DNA, the CDR3 is TGTGCCAGTAGTATCGCCCGGCAAGAGACCCAGTACTTC.

V and J are TRBV19 and TRBJ1-4; TRBD1 aligns across 9 bases. This CDR3 has 15 amino acids. Germline loops: CDR1 LNHDA, CDR2 SQIVND (reference sequence). V lost 6 bases, J lost 8 bases, and 10 bases stayed unmatched. CDR3 in DNA: TGTGCCAGTAGGGAAGACAGGGGGATAGAAGAAAAACTGTTTTTT. Its protein product is CASREDRGIEEKLFF.

This clone was counted between two and nine times. The CDR3 nucleotides are TGCGCCAGCAGCCCGACTAGCGGGAGGGATATTCAGTACTTC. As protein: CASSPTSGRDIQYF. V and J are TRBV5-1 and TRBJ2-7, with 14 nucleotides matching TRBD2. In germline, CDR1 is SGHRS, CDR2 YFSETQ. The V gene end was trimmed by 4 bases and the J gene end by 10 bases; junction bases not matched to a gene: 7. This CDR3 is 14 amino acids long.

On this clone itself: Other DNA sequences in this sample translate to the same CDR3. The rearrangement links TRBV5-6 to TRBJ2-7; TRBD1 might be the D (5 bases). CDR3 length equals 16 residues. V lost 0 bases, J lost 1 base, and 14 bases lay in between. CDR1 is SGHDT, CDR2 YYEEEE, per germline. The CDR3 protein is CASSLGGRAVSYEQYF. The CDR3 coding sequence is TGTGCCAGCAGCTTGGGGGGCAGGGCGGTATCCTACGAGCAGTACTTC.

The chain links TRBV15 to TRBJ1-3; D unclear. Germline CDR1 reads LNHNV; CDR2 reads YYDKDF (reference sequence). The CDR3 is 18 residues long. V shed 5 bases and J shed 8 bases, with 28 bases lying between them. DNA of the CDR3: TGTGCCACCAGCTTCTCGAGGGTAGGCAGTCGGTACCAGGACACCATATATTTT. Its protein product is CATSFSRVGSRYQDTIYF. Using reference TRBV15 and TRBJ1-3 for the parts outside the CDR3, the full variable domain is DAMVIQNPRYQVTQFGKPVTLSCSQTLNHNVMYWYQQKSSQAPKLLFHYYDKDFNNEADTPDNFQSRRPNTSFCFLDIRSPGLGDTAMYLCATSFSRVGSRYQDTIYFGEGSWLTVV.

The rearrangement uses TRBV5-1 and TRBJ1-3; D call uncertain. The V end lost 0 bases, the J end lost 2 bases, and 6 bases lay between the germline ends. The CDR3 runs to 14 residues. The germline gives CDR1 SGHRS, CDR2 YFSETQ. The CDR3 nucleotides are TGCGCCAGCAGCTTGGCAACAGCTGGAAACACCATATATTTT. Protein sequence: CASSLATAGNTIYF.

This clone was recorded only once. This sequence joins TRBV19 and TRBJ1-4; 8 positions match TRBD1. Germline V gene lookup returns CDR1 LNHDA and CDR2 SQIVND (reference sequence). The CDR3 covers 14 residues. V shed 7 bases and J 5 bases; nucleotides not matched to a gene: 6. Written as DNA, the CDR3 is TGTGCCAGTAAGGCTCCAGGGGGCAATGAAAAACTGTTTTTT. Translation gives CASKAPGGNEKLFF.

The chain uses TRBV19 and TRBJ2-3; 7 bases fit TRBD1. Germline lookup yields CDR1 LNHDA and CDR2 SQIVND (reference sequence). The trim removed 0 bases at V and 2 bases at J, leaving 8 bases unmatched. The CDR3 contains 17 residues. Here the CDR3 DNA reads TGTGCCAGTAGTATAGATACAGGGGCCTCACTCACAGATACGCAGTATTTT. Protein sequence: CASSIDTGASLTDTQYF.

V is TRBV19 and J is TRBJ2-5; D unclear. V lost 3 bases to trimming and J lost 7 bases, with 9 bases between them. CDR3 length: 12 amino acids. Germline V CDR1 and CDR2: LNHDA, SQIVND (reference sequence). CDR3 protein: CASSISAGTQYF. The CDR3, as DNA: TGTGCCAGTAGTATCAGCGCTGGGACCCAGTACTTC.

The chain recombines TRBV2 with TRBJ2-2, with D perhaps TRBD2 (6 bases). V lost 5 bases and J 4 bases, leaving 11 bases between the germline ends. Germline lookup yields CDR1 SNHLY and CDR2 FYNNEI. The CDR3 contains 14 residues. The CDR3 DNA reads TGTGCCAGCAGTTTGGGACTCCCCACCGGGGAGCTGTTTTTT. This codes for CASSLGLPTGELFF.

In its sample, this clone was seen once. This chain links TRBV27 with TRBJ2-3, with D possibly TRBD2 on 5 matching bases. The germline CDR1 and CDR2 sequences are MNHEY and SMNVEV (reference sequence). With 3 bases removed from V and 4 bases from J, the gap between germline ends came to 17 bases. The CDR3 spans 16 residues. Here the CDR3 reads CASSFGILSGADTQYF. In DNA form, the CDR3 reads TGTGCCAGCAGTTTCGGGATTCTCAGCGGTGCAGATACGCAGTATTTT.

The rearrangement links TRBV6-1 to TRBJ2-4; weak D call: TRBD1 (5 bases). Germline lookup yields CDR1 MNHNS and CDR2 SASEGT. This CDR3 has 14 residues. V gave up 2 bases and J gave up 1 base, with 6 bases separating them. Here the CDR3 DNA reads TGTGCCAGCAGTGAACAGGGTGCCAAAAACATTCAGTACTTC. It yields the protein CASSEQGAKNIQYF.

The gene calls are TRBV30 and TRBJ2-2; D might be TRBD2 (6 bases). Trimming took off 1 base at V and 4 bases at J, with 13 bases between the two ends. The CDR3 is made up of 15 amino acids. Germline CDR1 GTSNPN, CDR2 SVGIG (reference sequence). The CDR3 spells CAWSEWDSSTGELFF. Written as DNA, the CDR3 is TGTGCCTGGAGTGAGTGGGACTCCTCCACCGGGGAGCTGTTTTTT.

The chain links TRBV6-1 to TRBJ2-7; possible D gene TRBD2, 5 bases. The CDR3 covers 16 residues. Germline assignment: CDR1 MNHNS and CDR2 SASEGT. With 1 base removed from V and 2 bases from J, the gap between germline ends came to 15 bases. The CDR3: CASSEGAGRGPYEQYF. CDR3 DNA: TGTGCCAGCAGTGAAGGGGCGGGTCGAGGACCCTACGAGCAGTACTTC.

As for this clone: Compared with germline, one end of the junction differs, possibly owing to a read error. The chain couples TRBV15 to TRBJ2-3; 11 bases fit TRBD2. CDR1 and CDR2 from the germline V gene are LNHNV and YYDKDF (reference sequence). The CDR3 contains 16 residues. In DNA, the CDR3 is TGTGCCACCACCAGAGAACTAGCGGGAGCGGACGATACGCAGTATTTT. Translation gives CATTRELAGADDTQYF. Looking up the rest from reference TRBV15 and TRBJ2-3 gives the full variable domain: DAMVIQNPRYQVTQFGKPVTLSCSQTLNHNVMYWYQQKSSQAPKLLFHYYDKDFNNEADTPDNFQSRRPNTSFCFLDIRSPGLGDTAMYLCATTRELAGADDTQYFGPGTRLTVL.

J is TRBJ1-2 and V is TRBV6-5; 8 bases map to TRBD1. The junction had 17 bases not matched to a gene; V was cut back by 4 bases and J by 13 bases. The CDR3 loop spans 15 amino acids. Germline CDR1 reads MNHEY; CDR2 reads SVGAGI. CDR3 sequence: CASSFLPGQAAISTF. The CDR3 DNA reads TGTGCCAGCAGTTTTCTACCGGGACAGGCTGCTATAAGCACCTTC.

The chain recombines TRBV25-1 with TRBJ2-5; D not resolved. Germline CDR1 and CDR2: MGHDK and SYGVNS. The CDR3 has 15 residues. V dropped 3 bases and J dropped 1 base, with 12 bases sitting between them. CDR3 sequence (DNA): TGTGCCAGCAGTGACACGGGTGCCCTCCAAGAGACCCAGTACTTC. Translation: CASSDTGALQETQYF.

This rearrangement joins TRBV30 to TRBJ2-7; D not certain. CDR3 length equals 11 residues. Trimming left V 8 bases short and J 4 bases short, with 12 bases between. Germline V gives CDR1 GTSNPN, CDR2 SVGIG (reference sequence). The CDR3, as DNA: TGTGCCCTCCGCGAAGTTTACGAGCAGTACTTC. It encodes CALREVYEQYF.

This chain uses TRBV11-2 with TRBJ1-1, with no clear D. Germline CDR1 is SGHAT and CDR2 is FQNNGV. The CDR3 covers 13 residues. V was trimmed by 5 bases and J by 5 bases, leaving 12 bases between them. The CDR3 DNA reads as TGTGCCAGCAGCCCTCGGGGATGGACTGAAGCTTTCTTT. It codes for CASSPRGWTEAFF.

The chain uses TRBV6-6 and TRBJ1-2, with TRBD1 matching 7 bases. J gave up 4 bases and V 2 bases, and 4 bases lay outside the gene matches. The length of the CDR3 is 14 residues. Germline V gene data show CDR1 as MNHNY and CDR2 as SVGAGI (reference sequence). The CDR3 loop reads CASSYDDRAYGYTF. The CDR3 DNA reads TGTGCCAGCAGTTACGATGACAGGGCCTATGGCTACACCTTC.